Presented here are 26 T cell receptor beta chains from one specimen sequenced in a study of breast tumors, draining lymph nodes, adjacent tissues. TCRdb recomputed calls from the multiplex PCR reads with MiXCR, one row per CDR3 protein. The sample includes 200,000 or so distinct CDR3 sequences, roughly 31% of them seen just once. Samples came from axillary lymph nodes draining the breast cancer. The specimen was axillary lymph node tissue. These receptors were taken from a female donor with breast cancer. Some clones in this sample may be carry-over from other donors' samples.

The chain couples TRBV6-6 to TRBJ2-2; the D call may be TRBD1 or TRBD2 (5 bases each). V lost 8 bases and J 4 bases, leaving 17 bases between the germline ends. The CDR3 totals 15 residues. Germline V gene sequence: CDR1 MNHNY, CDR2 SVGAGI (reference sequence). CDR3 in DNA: TGTGCCAGCGAACCCCCCGGGACCTCCACCGGGGAGCTGTTTTTT. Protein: CASEPPGTSTGELFF.

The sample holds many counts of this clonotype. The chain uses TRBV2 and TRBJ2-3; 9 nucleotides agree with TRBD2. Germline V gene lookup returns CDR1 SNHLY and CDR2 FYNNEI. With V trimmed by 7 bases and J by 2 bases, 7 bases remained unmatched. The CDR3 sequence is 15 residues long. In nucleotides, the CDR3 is TGTGCCAGCAATGTTGAGCGGGGGGTCACAGATACGCAGTATTTT. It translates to CASNVERGVTDTQYF.

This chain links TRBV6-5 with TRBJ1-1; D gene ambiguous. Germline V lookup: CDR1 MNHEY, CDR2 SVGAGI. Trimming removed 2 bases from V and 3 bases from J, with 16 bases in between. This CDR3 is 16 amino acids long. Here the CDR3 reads CASSYHIPSLYTEAFF. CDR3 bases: TGTGCCAGCAGTTACCACATCCCCTCGTTGTACACTGAAGCTTTCTTT.

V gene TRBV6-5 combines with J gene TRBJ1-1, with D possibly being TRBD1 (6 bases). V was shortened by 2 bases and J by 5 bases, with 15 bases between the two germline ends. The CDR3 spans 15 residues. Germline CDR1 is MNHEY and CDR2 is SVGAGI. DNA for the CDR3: TGTGCCAGCAGTTACAGGGGGGGCGCGGGGACTGAAGCTTTCTTT. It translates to CASSYRGGAGTEAFF.

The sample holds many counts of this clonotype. This chain's CDR3 is CASSMSGMNTGELFF. In nucleotides, the CDR3 is TGTGCCAGTAGTATGTCAGGGATGAACACCGGGGAGCTGTTTTTT. The V gene is TRBV19, the J gene TRBJ2-2; possible D gene TRBD1, 5 bases. Germline lookup yields CDR1 LNHDA and CDR2 SQIVND (reference sequence). V was cut by 3 bases and J by 1 base, with 9 bases left in between. The CDR3 has 15 residues. Complete variable domain (other parts from reference TRBV19 and TRBJ2-2): DGGITQSPKYLFRKEGQNVTLSCEQNLNHDAMYWYRQDPGQGLRLIYYSQIVNDFQKGDIAEGYSVSREKKESFPLTVTSAQKNPTAFYLCASSMSGMNTGELFFGEGSRLTVL.

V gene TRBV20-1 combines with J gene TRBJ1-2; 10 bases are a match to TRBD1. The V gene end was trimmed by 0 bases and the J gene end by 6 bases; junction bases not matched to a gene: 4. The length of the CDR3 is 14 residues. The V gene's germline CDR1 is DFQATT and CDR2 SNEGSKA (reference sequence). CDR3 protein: CSARDPGQGNGYTF. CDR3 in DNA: TGCAGTGCTAGAGATCCGGGACAGGGGAATGGCTACACCTTC.

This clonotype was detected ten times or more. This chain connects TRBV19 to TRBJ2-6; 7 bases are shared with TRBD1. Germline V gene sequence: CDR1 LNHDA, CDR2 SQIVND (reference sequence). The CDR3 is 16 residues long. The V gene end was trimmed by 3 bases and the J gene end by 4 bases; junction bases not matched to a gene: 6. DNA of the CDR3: TGTGCCAGTAGTATGAGAGGGGGCGGAGGGGCCAACGTCCTGACTTTC. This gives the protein CASSMRGGGGANVLTF.

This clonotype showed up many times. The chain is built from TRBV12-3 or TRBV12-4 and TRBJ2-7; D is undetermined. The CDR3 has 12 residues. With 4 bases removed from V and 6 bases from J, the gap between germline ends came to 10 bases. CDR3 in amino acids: CASSSIVGEQYF. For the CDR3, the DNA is TGTGCCAGCAGTTCTATAGTGGGCGAGCAGTACTTC.

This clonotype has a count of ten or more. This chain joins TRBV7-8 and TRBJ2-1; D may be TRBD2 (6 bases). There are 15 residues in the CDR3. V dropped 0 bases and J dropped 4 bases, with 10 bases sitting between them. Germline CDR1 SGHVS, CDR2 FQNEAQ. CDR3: CASSLARAGYNEQFF. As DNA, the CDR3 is TGTGCCAGCAGCTTAGCGCGTGCGGGGTACAATGAGCAGTTCTTC.

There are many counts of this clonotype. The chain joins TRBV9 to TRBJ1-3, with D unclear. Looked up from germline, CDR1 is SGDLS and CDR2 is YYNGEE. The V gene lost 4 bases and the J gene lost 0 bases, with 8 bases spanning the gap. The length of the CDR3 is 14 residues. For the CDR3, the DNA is TGTGCCAGCAGCTTTGGGAGCTCTGGAAACACCATATATTTT. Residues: CASSFGSSGNTIYF. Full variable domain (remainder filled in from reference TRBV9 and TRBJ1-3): DSGVTQTPKHLITATGQRVTLRCSPRSGDLSVYWYQQSLDQGLQFLIQYYNGEERAKGNILERFSAQQFPDLHSELNLSSLELGDSALYFCASSFGSSGNTIYFGEGSWLTVV.

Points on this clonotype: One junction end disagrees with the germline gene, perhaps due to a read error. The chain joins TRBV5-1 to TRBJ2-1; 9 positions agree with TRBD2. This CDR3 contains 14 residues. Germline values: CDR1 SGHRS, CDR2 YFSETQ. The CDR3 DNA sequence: TGCGCCGGCAGTAGCCCAGCGGGAGGAAACGAGCAGTTCTTC. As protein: CAGSSPAGGNEQFF.

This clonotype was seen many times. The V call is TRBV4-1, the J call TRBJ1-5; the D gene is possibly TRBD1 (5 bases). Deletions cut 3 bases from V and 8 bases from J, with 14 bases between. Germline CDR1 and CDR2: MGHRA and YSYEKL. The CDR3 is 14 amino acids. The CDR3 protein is CASSQPDSLEPQHF. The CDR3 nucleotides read TGCGCCAGCAGCCAGCCCGACAGTCTGGAGCCCCAGCATTTT.

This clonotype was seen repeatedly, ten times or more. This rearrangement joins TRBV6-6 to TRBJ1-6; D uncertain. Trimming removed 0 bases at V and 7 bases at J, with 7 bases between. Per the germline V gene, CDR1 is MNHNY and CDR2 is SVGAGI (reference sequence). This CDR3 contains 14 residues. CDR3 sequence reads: CASSYSVGNSPLHF. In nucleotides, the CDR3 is TGTGCCAGCAGTTACTCAGTTGGGAATTCACCCCTCCACTTT.

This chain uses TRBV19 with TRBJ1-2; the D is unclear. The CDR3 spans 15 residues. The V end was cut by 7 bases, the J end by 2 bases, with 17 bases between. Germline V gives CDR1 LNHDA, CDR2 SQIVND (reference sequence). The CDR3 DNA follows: TGTGCCAGTACTCCGGCGGGCAGAAGCAACTATGGCTACACCTTC. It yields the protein CASTPAGRSNYGYTF.

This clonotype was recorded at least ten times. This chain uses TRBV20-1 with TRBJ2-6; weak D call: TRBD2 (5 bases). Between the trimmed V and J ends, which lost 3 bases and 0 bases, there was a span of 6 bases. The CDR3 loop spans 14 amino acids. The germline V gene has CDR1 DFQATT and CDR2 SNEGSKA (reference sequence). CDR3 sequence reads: CSARRASGANVLTF. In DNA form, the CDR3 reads TGCAGTGCTAGGAGGGCCTCTGGGGCCAACGTCCTGACTTTC.

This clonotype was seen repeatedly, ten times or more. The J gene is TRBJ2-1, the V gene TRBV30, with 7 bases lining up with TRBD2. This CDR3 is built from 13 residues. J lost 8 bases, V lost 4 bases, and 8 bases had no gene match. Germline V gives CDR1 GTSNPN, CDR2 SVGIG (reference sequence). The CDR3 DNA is TGTGCCTGGAAGCGGGACCTGGATCATGAGCAGTTCTTC. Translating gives CAWKRDLDHEQFF.

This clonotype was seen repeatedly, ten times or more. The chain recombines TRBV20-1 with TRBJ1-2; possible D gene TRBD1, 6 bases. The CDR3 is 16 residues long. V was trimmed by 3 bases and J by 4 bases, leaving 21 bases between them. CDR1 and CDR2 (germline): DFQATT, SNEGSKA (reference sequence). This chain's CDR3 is CSASGGASSSSYGYTF. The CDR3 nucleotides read TGCAGTGCTAGCGGGGGGGCGAGCTCCAGTAGCTATGGCTACACCTTC.

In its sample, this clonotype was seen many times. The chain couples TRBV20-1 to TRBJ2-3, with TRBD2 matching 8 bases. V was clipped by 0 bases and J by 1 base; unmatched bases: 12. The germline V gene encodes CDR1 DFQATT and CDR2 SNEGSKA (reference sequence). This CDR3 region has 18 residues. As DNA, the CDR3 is TGCAGTGCTAGAGATCTTTCTTTTACGGGACTAGGCACAGATACGCAGTATTTT. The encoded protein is CSARDLSFTGLGTDTQYF.

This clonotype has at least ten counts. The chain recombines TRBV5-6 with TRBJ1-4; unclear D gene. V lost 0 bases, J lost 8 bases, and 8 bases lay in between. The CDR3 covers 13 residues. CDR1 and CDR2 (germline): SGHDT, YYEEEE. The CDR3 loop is CASSLGGGEKLFF. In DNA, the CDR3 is TGTGCCAGCAGCTTGGGAGGCGGCGAAAAACTGTTTTTT.

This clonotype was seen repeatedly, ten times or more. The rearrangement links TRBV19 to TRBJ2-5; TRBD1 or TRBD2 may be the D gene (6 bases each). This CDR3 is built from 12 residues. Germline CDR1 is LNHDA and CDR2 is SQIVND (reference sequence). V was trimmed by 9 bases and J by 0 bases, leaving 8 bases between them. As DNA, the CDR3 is TGTGCCAGCGGGGGCAACCAAGAGACCCAGTACTTC. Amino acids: CASGGNQETQYF.

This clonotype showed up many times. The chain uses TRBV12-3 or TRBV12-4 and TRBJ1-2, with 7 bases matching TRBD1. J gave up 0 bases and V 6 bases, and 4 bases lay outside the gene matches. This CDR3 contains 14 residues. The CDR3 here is CASSRQGSNYGYTF. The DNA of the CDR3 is TGTGCCAGCAGCAGACAGGGATCTAACTATGGCTACACCTTC.

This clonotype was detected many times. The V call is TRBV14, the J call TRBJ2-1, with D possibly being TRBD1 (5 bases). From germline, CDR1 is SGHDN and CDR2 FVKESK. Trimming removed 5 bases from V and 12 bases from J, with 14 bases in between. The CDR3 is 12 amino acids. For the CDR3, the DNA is TGTGCCAGCAGCTTCAGGGTCGAACGGCAGTTCTTC. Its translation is CASSFRVERQFF.

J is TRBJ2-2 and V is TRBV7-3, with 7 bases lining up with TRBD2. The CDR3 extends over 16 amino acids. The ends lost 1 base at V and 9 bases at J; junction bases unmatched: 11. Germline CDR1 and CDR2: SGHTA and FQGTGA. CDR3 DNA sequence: TGTGCCAGCAGCTTAATTGGGAGGGCCGGGCCAAGGGAGCTGTTTTTT. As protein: CASSLIGRAGPRELFF.

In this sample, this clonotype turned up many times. DNA of the CDR3: TGTGCCATCAGTGAGCTAACAGGGCAGGTTAATGAAAAACTGTTTTTT. It yields the protein CAISELTGQVNEKLFF. The chain is built from TRBV10-3 and TRBJ1-4; the D gene is possibly TRBD1 (6 bases). The CDR3 runs to 16 residues. With 2 bases removed from V and 4 bases from J, the gap between germline ends came to 14 bases. In germline, CDR1 is ENHRY, CDR2 SYGVKD.

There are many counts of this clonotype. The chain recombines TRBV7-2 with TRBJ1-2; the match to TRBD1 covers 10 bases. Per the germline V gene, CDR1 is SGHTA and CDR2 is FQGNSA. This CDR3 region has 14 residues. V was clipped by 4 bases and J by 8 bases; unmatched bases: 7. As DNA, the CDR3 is TGTGCCAGCAGCTCCCGGACAGGGGGAAGCGGCTACACCTTC. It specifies CASSSRTGGSGYTF.

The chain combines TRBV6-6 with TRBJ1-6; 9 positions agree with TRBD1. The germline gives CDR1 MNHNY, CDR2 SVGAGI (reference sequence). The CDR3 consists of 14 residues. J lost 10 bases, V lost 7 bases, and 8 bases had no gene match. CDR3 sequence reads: CASTPDRGNSPLHF. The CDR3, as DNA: TGTGCCAGCACTCCGGACAGGGGTAACTCACCCCTCCACTTT.